The 2 T cell receptor beta chains below all came from one sample that was sequenced in a study of tumor-infiltrating lymphocytes in oesophageal squamous cell carcinoma. TCRdb re-analysed the PCR reads in MiXCR, keeping a single row per CDR3 protein. The sample shows roughly 12,000 distinct CDR3 sequences, approximately 47% of them seen only once. Specimen: normal esophageal tissue next to the tumor. The receptors here all came from a male donor with esophageal squamous cell carcinoma.

The V call is TRBV7-2, the J call TRBJ2-5, with D hard to call. CDR1 and CDR2 (germline): SGHTA, FQGNSA. This CDR3 comprises 10 residues. Between the trimmed V and J ends, which lost 8 bases and 9 bases, there was a span of 10 bases. CDR3 nucleotide sequence: TGTGCCAGCGGACCGAAGGCCCAGTACTTC. It yields the protein CASGPKAQYF.

By its share, this clonotype is large (0.1 to 1%). The V gene is TRBV7-3, the J gene TRBJ2-1, with D tentatively TRBD1 (7 bases). Per the germline V gene, CDR1 is SGHTA and CDR2 is FQGTGA. This CDR3 spans 19 amino acids. Trimming took 5 bases from V and 9 from J, leaving 32 bases between them. This CDR3 reads CASSPGQMWSGMTGAEQFF. The CDR3 bases are TGTGCCAGCAGCCCGGGACAGATGTGGTCAGGGATGACGGGGGCTGAGCAGTTCTTC.